A selection of T cell receptor beta chains follows, all from one sample in a study of response to subunit inactivated influenza vaccine. In TCRdb, the RT-PCR reads were re-called with MiXCR into one record per CDR3 protein. Altogether about 800,000 distinct CDR3 sequences are present, roughly 20% being singletons, with the ten largest covering roughly a tenth. The sequencing here drew on PBMCs from blood, taken roughly 5 days after vaccination. Source of these receptors: a man aged 45-65 years who received an inactivated influenza vaccine. Both conserved end residues are part of each CDR3. The D gene is left open where the match is weak. The size field is filled for only some rows; it gives once, few, many or a size class.

j_call clone_size v_call d_call cdr3_nt cdr3_aa
TRBJ2-1 - TRBV7-2 - TGTGCCAGCAGGCCATTATACAATGAGCAGTTCTTC CASRPLYNEQFF
TRBJ2-1 - TRBV11-2 - TGTGCCAGCAACGGGAAGGAACGCGAGGTAGGTGAGCAGTTCTTC CASNGKEREVGEQFF
TRBJ2-5 - TRBV20-1 - TGCAGTGCCCCCCTCCCTTGGGCTACCCAAGGGGAGACCCAGTACTTC CSAPLPWATQGETQYF
TRBJ2-3 - TRBV7-9 TRBD2 TGTGCCAGCAGATACTTAGCGGGAGGGACAGATACGCAGTATTTT CASRYLAGGTDTQYF
TRBJ1-1 - TRBV6-6 TRBD1 TGTGCCAGCAGTTTGGACAGGAGAACTGAAGCTTTCTTT CASSLDRRTEAFF
TRBJ2-1 - TRBV20-1 - TGCAGTGCTAGGATAGGGGTCAGGGTGGCCTACAATGAGCAGTTCTTC CSARIGVRVAYNEQFF
TRBJ2-7 few TRBV29-1 - TGCAGCGTGGGCTCTCAGTTGAGCTCCTACGAGCAGTACTTC CSVGSQLSSYEQYF
TRBJ1-2 few TRBV5-1 - TGCGCCAGCAGCCAAGACAGCCCCTACTATGGCTACACCTTC CASSQDSPYYGYTF
TRBJ2-4 - TRBV5-4 - TGTGCCAGCAGCTCGGAAGTAGCCAAAAACATTCAGTACTTC CASSSEVAKNIQYF
TRBJ2-1 few TRBV4-1 - TGCGCCAGCAGCCAAGATAGTGGACAATCTCGCTCCTACAATGAGCAGTTCTTC CASSQDSGQSRSYNEQFF
TRBJ2-5 few TRBV7-2 - TGTGCCAGCAGCGATTGGGGACGCTGGGGACAAGAGACCCAGTACTTC CASSDWGRWGQETQYF
TRBJ2-6 - TRBV25-1 - TGTGCCAGCAGTGAATATGCAGGGCTTGACTCTGGGGCCAACGTCCTGACTTTC CASSEYAGLDSGANVLTF
TRBJ1-1 few TRBV27 TRBD1 TGTGCCAGCATATGGACAGGGGGCGCGGGCACTGAAGCTTTCTTT CASIWTGGAGTEAFF
TRBJ2-2 few TRBV6-5 TRBD2 TGTGCCAGCAGTTTGGGACTATATGGCACCGGGGAGCTGTTTTTT CASSLGLYGTGELFF
TRBJ1-2 few TRBV14 - TGTGCCAGCAGCCAAGTTGGGGTCTATGGCTACACCTTC CASSQVGVYGYTF
TRBJ1-3 few TRBV2 - TGTGCCAGCAGTTTCAGACCTGGAAACACCATATATTTT CASSFRPGNTIYF
TRBJ2-7 - TRBV27 TRBD2 TGTGCCAGCAGTGGGCAGGGACTAAACTCCTACGAGCAGTACTTC CASSGQGLNSYEQYF
TRBJ2-3 few TRBV6-4 - TGTGCCAGCAGTGAATCCGGCACAGATACGCAGTATTTT CASSESGTDTQYF
TRBJ2-7 - TRBV12-3/TRBV12-4 TRBD1 TGTGCCAGCAGCCTCTCCGGGACAGGGAGGAACGAGCAGTACTTC CASSLSGTGRNEQYF
TRBJ2-5 - TRBV6-2/TRBV6-3 TRBD2 TGTGCCAGCAGCCAACAGGCTAGCGGGGCAGAGACCCAGTACTTC CASSQQASGAETQYF
TRBJ2-2 - TRBV5-1 - TGCGCCAGCAGCTTGGCCCGCAGGAGTAACACCGGGGAGCTGTTTTTT CASSLARRSNTGELFF
TRBJ1-2 - TRBV6-2/TRBV6-3 - TGTGCCAGCAGTCGACAGTGGGCTGATGGCTACACCTTC CASSRQWADGYTF
TRBJ2-1 few TRBV7-9 - TGTGCCAGCAGCTTCCTCATACGACAGAACAATGAGCAGTTCTTC CASSFLIRQNNEQFF
TRBJ2-5 - TRBV12-3/TRBV12-4 TRBD2 TGTGCCAGCAGTCCCGGGACTAGCGGGAGCGACCAGTACTTC CASSPGTSGSDQYF
TRBJ2-3 few TRBV20-1 - TGCAGTGCTAGAAAAGGGTACCGTGGGAGCACAGATACGCAGTATTTT CSARKGYRGSTDTQYF
TRBJ1-1 - TRBV3-1 - TGTGCCAGCAGTTGGGGCGATGGTGAAGCTTTCTTT CASSWGDGEAFF
TRBJ2-3 few TRBV27 - TGTGCCAGCAGTTTAATCCGGGACCCTAGCGCAGATACGCAGTATTTT CASSLIRDPSADTQYF
TRBJ1-5 many TRBV7-2 - TGTGCCAGCAGCTTAGCATCGACAGGTCAGCCCCAGCATTTT CASSLASTGQPQHF
TRBJ2-7 - TRBV24-1 TRBD1 TGTGCCACCAGTGACCCCGGACAGGGTTACTACGAGCAGTACTTC CATSDPGQGYYEQYF
TRBJ2-7 many TRBV29-1 TRBD1 TGCAGCGTTGAAGACGACAGGGGGTACGAGCAGTACTTC CSVEDDRGYEQYF
TRBJ1-1 few TRBV6-1 - TGTGCCAGCAATTTTGTATACACTGAAGCTTTCTTT CASNFVYTEAFF
TRBJ1-4 - TRBV4-3 - TGCGCCAGCAGCCAAGAATTTGGGGGCCCCTACTGGAAACTGTTTTTT CASSQEFGGPYWKLFF
TRBJ2-7 many TRBV6-1 - TGTGCCAGCAGTCGGGAGACTGCCTACGAGCAGTACTTC CASSRETAYEQYF
TRBJ2-7 - TRBV7-2 - TGTGCCAGCAGCTTAGCACTCAGGAACTACGAGCAGTACTTC CASSLALRNYEQYF
TRBJ1-6 - TRBV27 TRBD1 TGTGCCAGCAGTTTTATTGGGGGGACAGGTAATTCACCCCTCCACTTT CASSFIGGTGNSPLHF
TRBJ1-3 few TRBV25-1 - TGTGCCAGCAGTGAAAGGCGCTCTGGAAACACCATATATTTT CASSERRSGNTIYF
TRBJ2-1 - TRBV28 - TGTGCCAGCAGTCATGCCCCACAGGGAGGAGGGCTCAATGAGCAGTTCTTC CASSHAPQGGGLNEQFF
TRBJ2-1 - TRBV6-5 - TGTGCCAGCAGTTACTCCCCCGACTACAGGGAGCAGTTCTTC CASSYSPDYREQFF
TRBJ2-3 many TRBV5-1 - TGCGCCAGCAGCAAGGAGATTAGATCAGGCTCCACAGATACGCAGTATTTT CASSKEIRSGSTDTQYF
TRBJ2-6 few TRBV7-8 - TGTGCCAGCAGCTTAGAACCAGCTGGGGCCAACGTCCTGACTTTC CASSLEPAGANVLTF
TRBJ1-3 - TRBV9 TRBD1 TGTGCCAGCAGCGAAAGTGCCGGGACAGGGTTTGGAAACACCATATATTTT CASSESAGTGFGNTIYF
TRBJ2-5 few TRBV6-2/TRBV6-3 - TGTGCCAGCACCCGAGTCCTGAGGGAGACCCAGTACTTC CASTRVLRETQYF
TRBJ1-1 - TRBV12-3/TRBV12-4 - TGTGCCAGCAGCCCCTCTGTGGGGGCAGGAGCTTTCTTT CASSPSVGAGAFF
TRBJ2-5 once TRBV5-6 TRBD2 TGTGCCAGCAGTCGCCAGCGGGGGCCCCGTTTGGAGGAGACCCAGTACTTC CASSRQRGPRLEETQYF
TRBJ2-7 few TRBV5-1 - TGCGCCAGCAGCACCTCAGGTTACTCCTACGAGCAGTACTTC CASSTSGYSYEQYF
TRBJ2-3 - TRBV12-3/TRBV12-4 - TGTGCCAGCAGTTTCGGTAGGGGTAGGGATACGCAGTATTTT CASSFGRGRDTQYF
TRBJ1-4 - TRBV4-1 - TGCGCCAGCAGCCACCGGGGGATATATGAAAAACTGTTTTTT CASSHRGIYEKLFF
TRBJ1-4 - TRBV29-1 TRBD1 TGCAGCGGGAAACTACAGGGGGAAAAACTGTTTTTT CSGKLQGEKLFF
TRBJ2-3 - TRBV28 TRBD2 TGTGCCAGCAGTCCGGGACTAGTGTCAGATACGCAGTATTTT CASSPGLVSDTQYF
TRBJ2-5 - TRBV5-1 TRBD2 TGCGCCAGCAGCTTGTATAGCGGGAGGCCCTGGGAGACCCAGTACTTC CASSLYSGRPWETQYF
TRBJ2-1 - TRBV4-2 TRBD2 TGTGCCAGCAGCCTGACTAGCGGGAGGTCCCATGAGCAGTTCTTC CASSLTSGRSHEQFF
TRBJ2-1 - TRBV4-1 - TGCGCCAGCAGCCACAACGAGGGTAGCGGTGAGCAGTTCTTC CASSHNEGSGEQFF
TRBJ2-1 - TRBV7-2 - TGTGCCAGCAGCTTAGGGGGGGCCTATTTCAATGAGCAGTTCTTC CASSLGGAYFNEQFF
TRBJ2-1 few TRBV7-6 TRBD1 TGTGCCAGCACCCAGGGTATCGGACAGGGTCACAATGAGCAGTTCTTC CASTQGIGQGHNEQFF
TRBJ2-7 many TRBV12-3/TRBV12-4 - TGTGCCAGCAGCCTCCTGGGGTACGAGCAGTACTTC CASSLLGYEQYF
TRBJ2-7 - TRBV28 - TGTGCCAGCAGTTCATCAGGGACATTACGAGAACAGTACTTC CASSSSGTLREQYF
TRBJ2-1 few TRBV25-1 TRBD1 TGTGCCAGCAGCAGAACGGGACAGGGTCCCCATGAGCAGTTCTTC CASSRTGQGPHEQFF
TRBJ2-1 - TRBV24-1 TRBD2 TGTGCCACCAGTGGGACGGGAGGCTCCTACAATGAGCAGTTCTTC CATSGTGGSYNEQFF
TRBJ2-3 few TRBV11-1 TRBD1 TGTGCCAGCAGCCTGAGGGCCAGGGGGCCCAGAGCGAACACAGATACGCAGTATTTT CASSLRARGPRANTDTQYF